A single T cell receptor beta chain is shown here with its context. Trimming pared 5 bases from V and 3 bases from J, leaving 10 bases between. Germline assignment: CDR1 SGHTA and CDR2 FQGTGA. This CDR3 contains 14 residues. TCR beta CDR3 amplification used RNA transcripts. RT-PCR with HTBI primers came first, then second-round multiplex PCR. TCRdb itself ran the multiplex PCR reads through MiXCR, one entry per CDR3 protein. Among around 590,000 distinct CDR3 sequences listed, just under 40% were seen once. The data belong to a study of Graves' ophthalmopathy and Graves' hyperthyroidism. This sequence originates from an adult man with Graves' hyperthyroidism. The chain joins TRBV7-3 to TRBJ2-2; D remains unclear. Sequencing was performed on peripheral blood or thyroid tissue (not recorded which). This CDR3 is CASSPRWHTGELFF. CDR3 nucleotides: TGTGCCAGCAGCCCAAGGTGGCACACCGGGGAGCTGTTTTTT.